A single T cell receptor beta chain is shown here with its context. Its antigen is unknown. This sample stems from a study of T cell responses to AZD1222 COVID-19 vaccine. Measured with immunoSEQ multiplex PCR; TCRdb has only the in-frame clones, and not every one. The table includes over 100,000 clones, approximately 85% detected once. Findings and caveats of the study: Spike-specific TCR breadth rose after two AZD1222 doses, and depth rose as well. All repertoire sampling was performed exclusively after the peak T cell response. Only a handful of people who got AZD1222 tested seropositive at baseline. Targeting of unmutated variant regions was reportedly seen in nearly half of spike-specific TCRs.

The clonotype originates from an adult who received the MenACWY meningococcal vaccine as a control. The sequenced sample was peripheral blood, obtained 28 days after the second dose of the MenACWY control vaccine.

CDR3 DNA sequence: TGTGCCAGCAGGGGAACAGGGGCTGGGGCCAACGTCCTGACTTTC. This gives the protein CASRGTGAGANVLTF. V is TRBV25-1 and J is TRBJ2-6, with 7 positions matching TRBD1. The CDR3 contains 15 residues. CDR1 and CDR2 (germline): MGHDK, SYGVNS. Losses at the gene ends were 6 bases for V and 2 bases for J; bases not matched to a gene: 4.